Listed below are T cell receptor beta chains from one sample, sequenced in a study of T-cell memory formation after mild COVID-19. A single record per CDR3 protein comes from TCRdb applying MiXCR to the 5' RACE reads. The table lists roughly 300,000 distinct CDR3 sequences, roughly 15% of them singletons, with approximately 25% in the top ten. Sequenced material: PBMCs or a T cell subset sorted from them (not recorded which). The receptor source for this set is a man in his late teens or twenties who had mild COVID-19 (a few samples of this study predate the infection). Cell type and time point are not known. Each CDR3 is given with its conserved first and last residue. A D gene is named only where the DNA matches it firmly. Only some rows state a clone size, as once, few, many or a class for expanded clones.

D gene: NA
V gene: TRBV5-1
J gene: TRBJ1-4
clone size: once
CDR3 DNA: TGCGCCAGCAGCCTCATGGGACTGGGTGAAAAACTGTTTTTT
CDR3 protein: CASSLMGLGEKLFF

D gene: NA
V gene: TRBV18
J gene: TRBJ1-1
clone size: few
CDR3 DNA: TGTGCCAGCTCACCAATCAACGGATACACGAACACTGAAGCTTTCTTT
CDR3 protein: CASSPINGYTNTEAFF

D gene: NA
V gene: TRBV5-1
J gene: TRBJ2-6
clone size: few
CDR3 DNA: TGCGCCAGCAGCGGAGCTATTACTGGGGCCAACGTCCTGACTTTC
CDR3 protein: CASSGAITGANVLTF

D gene: TRBD2
V gene: TRBV7-9
J gene: TRBJ2-5
clone size: NA
CDR3 DNA: TGTGCCAGCAGCTGGGGGGGGGAGGAGACCCAGTACTTC
CDR3 protein: CASSWGGEETQYF

D gene: NA
V gene: TRBV5-1
J gene: TRBJ2-1
clone size: few
CDR3 DNA: TGCGCCAGCAGCCGGTCCCTAGCCCTATACAATGAGCAGTTCTTC
CDR3 protein: CASSRSLALYNEQFF

D gene: TRBD1
V gene: TRBV5-4
J gene: TRBJ1-2
clone size: NA
CDR3 DNA: TGTGCCAGCAGCTTTCCGGGACAGGGTGTCGGGAGCTATGGCTACACCTTC
CDR3 protein: CASSFPGQGVGSYGYTF

D gene: NA
V gene: TRBV29-1
J gene: TRBJ2-7
clone size: many
CDR3 DNA: TGCAGCGTTGTAGTCAGGGGCCACGAGCAGTACTTC
CDR3 protein: CSVVVRGHEQYF

D gene: NA
V gene: TRBV6-5
J gene: TRBJ2-5
clone size: few
CDR3 DNA: TGTGCCAGCAGACGTACAGGTCAGGGAGAGACCCAGTACTTC
CDR3 protein: CASRRTGQGETQYF

D gene: NA
V gene: TRBV12-3/TRBV12-4
J gene: TRBJ2-1
clone size: NA
CDR3 DNA: TGTGCCAGCAGCCTCCAAAGGTTCCGTGAGCAGTTCTTC
CDR3 protein: CASSLQRFREQFF

D gene: NA
V gene: TRBV7-2
J gene: TRBJ1-2
clone size: few
CDR3 DNA: TGTGCCAGCAGCTCACAGGGAGAGGGTGGCTACACCTTC
CDR3 protein: CASSSQGEGGYTF

D gene: TRBD2
V gene: TRBV29-1
J gene: TRBJ2-3
clone size: NA
CDR3 DNA: TGCAGCGCTGTTAGCGGGGGAGCCACAGATACGCAGTATTTT
CDR3 protein: CSAVSGGATDTQYF

D gene: TRBD1
V gene: TRBV5-1
J gene: TRBJ1-6
clone size: NA
CDR3 DNA: TGCGCCAGCAACCCCACCGGGACAGACAATTCACCCCTCCACTTT
CDR3 protein: CASNPTGTDNSPLHF

D gene: TRBD1
V gene: TRBV10-3
J gene: TRBJ1-2
clone size: few
CDR3 DNA: TGTGCCATCAGTGAATCCGGGACAGGGAAGGGCTATGGCTACACCTTC
CDR3 protein: CAISESGTGKGYGYTF

D gene: TRBD2
V gene: TRBV7-2
J gene: TRBJ2-1
clone size: many
CDR3 DNA: TGTGCCAGCAGCGAACTAGCGGGGGTGAACAATGAGCAGTTCTTC
CDR3 protein: CASSELAGVNNEQFF

D gene: NA
V gene: TRBV10-3
J gene: TRBJ1-6
clone size: NA
CDR3 DNA: TGTGCCATCAGTGAGGGCAGGGGCGGGTCACCCCTCCACTTT
CDR3 protein: CAISEGRGGSPLHF

D gene: NA
V gene: TRBV4-1
J gene: TRBJ2-3
clone size: NA
CDR3 DNA: TGCGCCAGCAGCACACCGGATTTCAGGAGCACAGATACGCAGTATTTT
CDR3 protein: CASSTPDFRSTDTQYF

D gene: NA
V gene: TRBV6-5
J gene: TRBJ2-3
clone size: few
CDR3 DNA: TGTGCCAGCAGTAACAGGGTAGATACGCAGTATTTT
CDR3 protein: CASSNRVDTQYF

D gene: NA
V gene: TRBV6-2/TRBV6-3
J gene: TRBJ1-2
clone size: few
CDR3 DNA: TGTGCCAGCAGTTCCACCGGAATGGAGGGCTACACCTTC
CDR3 protein: CASSSTGMEGYTF

D gene: TRBD1
V gene: TRBV4-1
J gene: TRBJ2-5
clone size: few
CDR3 DNA: TGCGCCAGCAGCCAACAGGGGGCTTGGCGGCAAGAGACCCAGTACTTC
CDR3 protein: CASSQQGAWRQETQYF

D gene: NA
V gene: TRBV5-1
J gene: TRBJ1-5
clone size: NA
CDR3 DNA: TGCGCCAGCAGCTCCGACGGGGGGAGCAATCAGCCCCAGCATTTT
CDR3 protein: CASSSDGGSNQPQHF

D gene: NA
V gene: TRBV5-1
J gene: TRBJ2-2
clone size: many
CDR3 DNA: TGCGCCAGCAGCTTGGATGGGGATAACACCGGGGAGCTGTTTTTT
CDR3 protein: CASSLDGDNTGELFF

D gene: NA
V gene: TRBV4-2
J gene: TRBJ2-3
clone size: few
CDR3 DNA: TGTGCCAGCAGCCAAGAGGGTACCACAGATACGCAGTATTTT
CDR3 protein: CASSQEGTTDTQYF

D gene: NA
V gene: TRBV5-1
J gene: TRBJ1-1
clone size: NA
CDR3 DNA: TGCGCCAGCAGTCCCCAGCTGGTGGACACTGAAGCTTTCTTT
CDR3 protein: CASSPQLVDTEAFF

D gene: NA
V gene: TRBV12-3/TRBV12-4
J gene: TRBJ1-2
clone size: many
CDR3 DNA: TGTGCCAGCAGCTTTGGGTCAGGCTACACCTTC
CDR3 protein: CASSFGSGYTF

D gene: TRBD2
V gene: TRBV7-9
J gene: TRBJ2-1
clone size: NA
CDR3 DNA: TGTGCCAGCAGCTCGTGGCTAGCGGGGGGCACCTACAATGAGCAGTTCTTC
CDR3 protein: CASSSWLAGGTYNEQFF

D gene: TRBD1
V gene: TRBV7-3
J gene: TRBJ1-2
clone size: NA
CDR3 DNA: TGTGCCAGCAGCTCCAGGACAGGACCCGGTTATGGCTACACCTTC
CDR3 protein: CASSSRTGPGYGYTF

D gene: NA
V gene: TRBV12-3/TRBV12-4
J gene: TRBJ1-5
clone size: NA
CDR3 DNA: TGTGCCAGCAGCCGTCCGGGCAATCAGCCCCAGCATTTT
CDR3 protein: CASSRPGNQPQHF

D gene: NA
V gene: TRBV3-1
J gene: TRBJ1-2
clone size: NA
CDR3 DNA: TGTGCCAGCAGCCAAGATCAAGAAAACTATGGCTACACCTTC
CDR3 protein: CASSQDQENYGYTF

D gene: NA
V gene: TRBV5-1
J gene: TRBJ2-2
clone size: NA
CDR3 DNA: TGCGCCAGCAGCCCCCGGGACTTAGCGAACACCGGGGAGCTGTTTTTT
CDR3 protein: CASSPRDLANTGELFF

D gene: NA
V gene: TRBV6-6
J gene: TRBJ1-2
clone size: few
CDR3 DNA: TGTGCCAGCAGCCCACGCTCGACAGTGTGGGGCTACACCTTC
CDR3 protein: CASSPRSTVWGYTF

D gene: TRBD1
V gene: TRBV7-2
J gene: TRBJ1-4
clone size: NA
CDR3 DNA: TGTGCCAGCAGCTTAGCGCCGGGACAGGGGGACGAAAAACTGTTTTTT
CDR3 protein: CASSLAPGQGDEKLFF

D gene: NA
V gene: TRBV7-2
J gene: TRBJ2-5
clone size: many
CDR3 DNA: TGTGCCAGCAGCCCTGGCGAGGTTCGGGAGACCCAGTACTTC
CDR3 protein: CASSPGEVRETQYF

D gene: TRBD2
V gene: TRBV5-1
J gene: TRBJ2-3
clone size: NA
CDR3 DNA: TGCGCCAGCAGCGCCCAACCCCTAGCGGGGGACACAGATACGCAGTATTTT
CDR3 protein: CASSAQPLAGDTDTQYF

D gene: TRBD1
V gene: TRBV2
J gene: TRBJ1-6
clone size: many
CDR3 DNA: TGTGCCAGCAGAAGGGACAGGGGAGGGTCACCCCTCCACTTT
CDR3 protein: CASRRDRGGSPLHF

D gene: NA
V gene: TRBV7-9
J gene: TRBJ2-5
clone size: NA
CDR3 DNA: TGTGCCAGCAGCCCAGACCGGAACAACAAAGCGCCCCAAGAGACCCAGTACTTC
CDR3 protein: CASSPDRNNKAPQETQYF

D gene: NA
V gene: TRBV30
J gene: TRBJ1-1
clone size: many
CDR3 DNA: TGTGCCTGGGGGTCGGAGACTGAAGCTTTCTTT
CDR3 protein: CAWGSETEAFF

D gene: TRBD1
V gene: TRBV7-9
J gene: TRBJ1-2
clone size: few
CDR3 DNA: TGTGCCAGCAGCCGCCGGGACAGGGGATCCTATGGCTACACCTTC
CDR3 protein: CASSRRDRGSYGYTF

D gene: NA
V gene: TRBV20-1
J gene: TRBJ1-5
clone size: NA
CDR3 DNA: TGCAGTGCTAGATCGGGAAAGCCCTTCAATCAGCCCCAGCATTTT
CDR3 protein: CSARSGKPFNQPQHF

D gene: NA
V gene: TRBV15
J gene: TRBJ2-3
clone size: NA
CDR3 DNA: TGTGCCACCAGCAGAGATCAGGGGACAGATACGCAGTATTTT
CDR3 protein: CATSRDQGTDTQYF

D gene: NA
V gene: TRBV9
J gene: TRBJ2-3
clone size: NA
CDR3 DNA: TGTGCCAGCAGCAGACGGGGGACCGGAGATACGCAGTATTTT
CDR3 protein: CASSRRGTGDTQYF

D gene: NA
V gene: TRBV9
J gene: TRBJ1-6
clone size: NA
CDR3 DNA: TGTGCCAGCAGCGTAGAGGGGGAACATTCACCCCTCCACTTT
CDR3 protein: CASSVEGEHSPLHF

D gene: TRBD2
V gene: TRBV5-8
J gene: TRBJ2-1
clone size: NA
CDR3 DNA: TGTGCCAGCAGCTTGGCCCCGGGACTAGCAAGCAATGAGCAGTTCTTC
CDR3 protein: CASSLAPGLASNEQFF

D gene: TRBD2
V gene: TRBV20-1
J gene: TRBJ2-3
clone size: NA
CDR3 DNA: TGCAGTGCCCCGGGACCTCTGGGACTAGCGGGGGTTAGCACAGATACGCAGTATTTT
CDR3 protein: CSAPGPLGLAGVSTDTQYF

D gene: NA
V gene: TRBV20-1
J gene: TRBJ2-2
clone size: NA
CDR3 DNA: TGCAGTGCGACTCCAAACACCGGGGAGCTGTTTTTT
CDR3 protein: CSATPNTGELFF

D gene: NA
V gene: TRBV11-2
J gene: TRBJ2-1
clone size: few
CDR3 DNA: TGTGCCAGCAGCTCCAGACAGGTTGGGTCCTACAATGAGCAGTTCTTC
CDR3 protein: CASSSRQVGSYNEQFF

D gene: NA
V gene: TRBV20-1
J gene: TRBJ2-5
clone size: NA
CDR3 DNA: TGCAGTGCTAGCTCCAGCAGAACCCAAGAGACCCAGTACTTC
CDR3 protein: CSASSSRTQETQYF

D gene: NA
V gene: TRBV12-3/TRBV12-4
J gene: TRBJ1-1
clone size: few
CDR3 DNA: TGTGCCAGCAGTTTAGTGCCGCCGGGAGAAGCTTTCTTT
CDR3 protein: CASSLVPPGEAFF

D gene: NA
V gene: TRBV9
J gene: TRBJ2-7
clone size: few
CDR3 DNA: TGTGCCAGCAGCGTAGTACCATCCGCCTACGAGCAGTACTTC
CDR3 protein: CASSVVPSAYEQYF